These T cell receptor beta chains were read from a single sample in a study of blood T cell repertoires in COVID-19. Profiled with immunoSEQ multiplex PCR; TCRdb holds only in-frame clones, not every one. The table has 50,000 or so clones, more than 90% seen once. Sequencing was done on a sample of peripheral blood. Receptor source: a woman of 80 years or more with acute or convalescent COVID-19. Both conserved end residues are part of each CDR3. A D gene is named only where the DNA matches it firmly. Where a row states a size, it is once, few, many or the class of an expanded clone; other rows omit it.

V gene: TRBV27
J gene: TRBJ1-2
D gene: TRBD1
clone size: -
CDR3 DNA: TGTGCCAGCAGTTTATCAGCCCGCTCCGGGACAGGGGTTCGTGGCTACACCTTC
CDR3 protein: CASSLSARSGTGVRGYTF

V gene: TRBV28
J gene: TRBJ1-4
D gene: -
clone size: -
CDR3 DNA: TGTGCCAGCAGTCCCACGAGACCCAAAGGGAGTGAAAAACTGTTTTTT
CDR3 protein: CASSPTRPKGSEKLFF

V gene: TRBV19
J gene: TRBJ1-1
D gene: -
clone size: -
CDR3 DNA: TGTGCCAGTAGTATCGCTCGGGGGAAAGTAGACACTGAAGCTTTCTTT
CDR3 protein: CASSIARGKVDTEAFF

V gene: TRBV6-6
J gene: TRBJ2-7
D gene: TRBD2
clone size: -
CDR3 DNA: TGTGCCAGCCGTAGCGGGAGCTCCTACGAGCAGTACTTC
CDR3 protein: CASRSGSSYEQYF

V gene: TRBV7-6
J gene: TRBJ2-3
D gene: TRBD2
clone size: -
CDR3 DNA: TGTGCCAGCAGCCTGCTTAGTCCGGGACTAGCGGTCACAGATACGCAGTATTTT
CDR3 protein: CASSLLSPGLAVTDTQYF

V gene: TRBV30
J gene: TRBJ2-1
D gene: -
clone size: -
CDR3 DNA: TGTGCCTGGAGGGGAGGGGGAGGGCAAATCTTC
CDR3 protein: CAWRGGGGQIF

V gene: TRBV10-3
J gene: TRBJ1-2
D gene: -
clone size: -
CDR3 DNA: TGTGCCATCAGTGAAGCGGCCGGAGAGTACACCTTC
CDR3 protein: CAISEAAGEYTF

V gene: TRBV9
J gene: TRBJ2-1
D gene: TRBD1
clone size: few
CDR3 DNA: TGTGCCAGCAGCGCGGACAGGGGCAATAATGAGCAGTTCTTC
CDR3 protein: CASSADRGNNEQFF

V gene: TRBV25-1
J gene: TRBJ1-2
D gene: -
clone size: -
CDR3 DNA: TGTGCCAGCAGTGATCGGCAGGGCCTAATATATGGCTACACCTTC
CDR3 protein: CASSDRQGLIYGYTF

V gene: TRBV5-1
J gene: TRBJ1-1
D gene: -
clone size: -
CDR3 DNA: TGCGCCAGCAGCTTGGCTCCCAGTGGGGGCCAGAACACTGAAGCTTTCTTT
CDR3 protein: CASSLAPSGGQNTEAFF

V gene: TRBV7-3
J gene: TRBJ1-1
D gene: -
clone size: -
CDR3 DNA: TGTGCCAGCAGCACGGGTCCTTCGAACACTGAAGCTTTCTTT
CDR3 protein: CASSTGPSNTEAFF

V gene: TRBV4-3
J gene: TRBJ2-5
D gene: -
clone size: -
CDR3 DNA: TGCGCCAGCAGCCTGACAGACCAAGAGACCCAGTACTTC
CDR3 protein: CASSLTDQETQYF

V gene: TRBV5-6
J gene: TRBJ2-7
D gene: TRBD1
clone size: -
CDR3 DNA: TGTGCCAGCAGCCGGGACAGACGAGCCTACGAGCAGTACTTC
CDR3 protein: CASSRDRRAYEQYF

V gene: TRBV25-1
J gene: TRBJ2-5
D gene: -
clone size: -
CDR3 DNA: TGTGCCAGCAGAGGAACACAGCAAGAGACCCAGTACTTC
CDR3 protein: CASRGTQQETQYF

V gene: TRBV4-1
J gene: TRBJ1-6
D gene: -
clone size: few
CDR3 DNA: TGCGCCAGCAGCCGGCAGACAGGTTCCTATAATTCACCCCTCCACTTT
CDR3 protein: CASSRQTGSYNSPLHF

V gene: TRBV5-4
J gene: TRBJ2-2
D gene: TRBD2
clone size: -
CDR3 DNA: TGTGCCAGCAGCCGGGGACTAGCGGGAGTCGGGACCGGGGAGCTGTTTTTT
CDR3 protein: CASSRGLAGVGTGELFF

V gene: TRBV5-4
J gene: TRBJ2-2
D gene: TRBD2
clone size: -
CDR3 DNA: TGTGCCAGCAGCCCCGGGACTAGGGGCTCCGGGGAGCTGTTTTTT
CDR3 protein: CASSPGTRGSGELFF

V gene: TRBV7-9
J gene: TRBJ2-3
D gene: -
clone size: -
CDR3 DNA: TGTGCCAGCAGCTTGGTGGCGGGTAGCACAGATACGCAGTATTTT
CDR3 protein: CASSLVAGSTDTQYF

V gene: TRBV19
J gene: TRBJ1-4
D gene: -
clone size: -
CDR3 DNA: TGTGCCAGTAGTATTCTGGGGCACGGTGAAAAACTGTTTTTT
CDR3 protein: CASSILGHGEKLFF

V gene: TRBV2
J gene: TRBJ2-7
D gene: TRBD1
clone size: -
CDR3 DNA: TGTGCCAGCAACCCCGGGACAGGGGACTACGAGCAGTACTTC
CDR3 protein: CASNPGTGDYEQYF

V gene: TRBV6-1
J gene: TRBJ1-1
D gene: -
clone size: -
CDR3 DNA: TGTGCCAGCAGTGACCCTCGGGGTCCCCACACTGAAGCTTTCTTT
CDR3 protein: CASSDPRGPHTEAFF

V gene: TRBV7-9
J gene: TRBJ1-5
D gene: -
clone size: -
CDR3 DNA: TGTGCCAGCAGCTTAGACGGCGGGAGCAATCAGCCCCAGCATTTT
CDR3 protein: CASSLDGGSNQPQHF

V gene: TRBV18
J gene: TRBJ1-2
D gene: TRBD1
clone size: once
CDR3 DNA: TGTGCCAGCTCAGAATCCCAGGACAGGCGTGGGTTTGGCTACACCTTC
CDR3 protein: CASSESQDRRGFGYTF

V gene: TRBV24-1
J gene: TRBJ2-1
D gene: -
clone size: -
CDR3 DNA: TGTGCCACCACCGAGAGGGTATACAATGAGCAGTTCTTC
CDR3 protein: CATTERVYNEQFF

V gene: TRBV9
J gene: TRBJ1-5
D gene: -
clone size: -
CDR3 DNA: TGTGCCAGCAGCGGGGGGGTAAATAGCAATCAGCCCCAGCATTTT
CDR3 protein: CASSGGVNSNQPQHF

V gene: TRBV19
J gene: TRBJ1-5
D gene: -
clone size: -
CDR3 DNA: TGTGCCAGTAGTTATCACGGAGGGGACGGCAATCAGCCCCAGCATTTT
CDR3 protein: CASSYHGGDGNQPQHF

V gene: TRBV5-1
J gene: TRBJ2-4
D gene: -
clone size: -
CDR3 DNA: TGCGCCAGCAGCTTGGGCCAGATTCAGGGTAGGGGTACCCTAGCCAAAAACATTCAGTACTTC
CDR3 protein: CASSLGQIQGRGTLAKNIQYF

V gene: TRBV5-1
J gene: TRBJ1-4
D gene: -
clone size: -
CDR3 DNA: TGCGCCAGCAGACGACAGGAATCGAATGAAAAACTGTTTTTT
CDR3 protein: CASRRQESNEKLFF

V gene: TRBV11-2
J gene: TRBJ2-7
D gene: TRBD2
clone size: -
CDR3 DNA: TGTGCCAGCAGCCTTACTAGCGGAGCCTACGAGCAGTACTTC
CDR3 protein: CASSLTSGAYEQYF

V gene: TRBV9
J gene: TRBJ1-5
D gene: -
clone size: -
CDR3 DNA: TGTGCCAGCAGCGTAGGTGGGGGCAGGGGCATGTCACTGCATTTT
CDR3 protein: CASSVGGGRGMSLHF